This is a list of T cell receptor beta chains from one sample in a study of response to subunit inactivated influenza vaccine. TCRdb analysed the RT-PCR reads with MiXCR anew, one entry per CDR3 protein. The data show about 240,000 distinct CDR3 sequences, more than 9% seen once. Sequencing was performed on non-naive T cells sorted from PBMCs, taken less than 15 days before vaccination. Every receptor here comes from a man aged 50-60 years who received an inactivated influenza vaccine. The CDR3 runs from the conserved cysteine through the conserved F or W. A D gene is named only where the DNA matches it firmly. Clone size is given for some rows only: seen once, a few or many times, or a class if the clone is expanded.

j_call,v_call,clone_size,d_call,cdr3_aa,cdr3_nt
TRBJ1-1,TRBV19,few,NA,CASSIQPATEAFF,TGTGCCAGTAGTATCCAGCCGGCTACTGAAGCTTTCTTT
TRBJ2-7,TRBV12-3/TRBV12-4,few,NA,CASSLGSWGAGEQYF,TGTGCCAGCAGTTTAGGATCATGGGGGGCGGGGGAGCAGTACTTC
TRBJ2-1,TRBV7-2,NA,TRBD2,CASSPRTSGGGVEQFF,TGTGCCAGCAGCCCTCGGACTAGCGGGGGAGGTGTTGAGCAGTTCTTC
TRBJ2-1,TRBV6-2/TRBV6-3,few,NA,CASSYFSRTLGNEQFF,TGTGCCAGCAGTTACTTTTCTAGGACCCTAGGGAATGAGCAGTTCTTC
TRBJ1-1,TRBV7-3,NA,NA,CASSARGNTEAFF,TGTGCCAGCAGCGCAAGGGGGAACACTGAAGCTTTCTTT
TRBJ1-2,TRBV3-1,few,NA,CASSHQNYGYTF,TGTGCCAGCAGCCATCAAAACTATGGCTACACCTTC
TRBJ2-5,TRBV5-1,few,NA,CASSFYRETQYF,TGCGCCAGCAGCTTTTACAGGGAGACCCAGTACTTC
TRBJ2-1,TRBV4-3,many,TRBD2,CASSPKGAGGGNEQFF,TGCGCCAGCAGCCCCAAAGGCGCGGGAGGAGGGAATGAGCAGTTCTTC
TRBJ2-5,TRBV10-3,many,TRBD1,CAISPGGETQYF,TGTGCCATCAGCCCAGGGGGAGAGACCCAGTACTTC
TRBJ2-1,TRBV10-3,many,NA,CAISEVSGVNNEQFF,TGTGCCATCAGTGAGGTTTCAGGGGTGAACAATGAGCAGTTCTTC
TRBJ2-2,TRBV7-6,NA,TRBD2,CASSLLGLAGTGELFF,TGTGCCAGCAGCTTACTGGGACTAGCGGGGACCGGGGAGCTGTTTTTT
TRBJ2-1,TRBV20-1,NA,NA,CSASPRRGEQFF,TGCAGTGCTAGTCCTAGGAGAGGGGAGCAGTTCTTC
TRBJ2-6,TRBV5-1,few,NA,CASSFQAGATTGANVLTF,TGCGCCAGCAGCTTCCAAGCGGGCGCGACGACTGGGGCCAACGTCCTGACTTTC
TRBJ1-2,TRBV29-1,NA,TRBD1,CSVGQGASEGYTF,TGCAGCGTTGGACAGGGGGCATCGGAGGGCTACACCTTC
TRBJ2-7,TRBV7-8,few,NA,CASSLGRIAYEQYF,TGTGCCAGCAGCTTGGGACGGATAGCCTACGAGCAGTACTTC
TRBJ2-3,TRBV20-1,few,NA,CSARGGTRRARGTDTQYF,TGCAGTGCTAGAGGCGGGACGAGAAGAGCGAGAGGCACAGATACGCAGTATTTT
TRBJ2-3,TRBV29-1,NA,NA,CSGAEQITDTQYF,TGCAGCGGTGCGGAACAGATCACAGATACGCAGTATTTT
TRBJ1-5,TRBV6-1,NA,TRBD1,CASRIGTGTLSNQPQHF,TGTGCCAGCAGAATAGGGACAGGGACGTTGAGCAATCAGCCCCAGCATTTT
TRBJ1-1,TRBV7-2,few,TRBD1,CASSRRDRYAEAFF,TGTGCCAGCAGCCGCCGGGACAGGTACGCTGAAGCTTTCTTT
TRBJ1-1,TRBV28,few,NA,CASSLGVWGKSTEAFF,TGTGCCAGCAGTTTGGGGGTGTGGGGGAAGTCCACTGAAGCTTTCTTT
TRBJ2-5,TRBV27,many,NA,CASSPPRTAALQETQYF,TGTGCCAGCAGTCCACCGAGGACGGCAGCCCTTCAAGAGACCCAGTACTTC
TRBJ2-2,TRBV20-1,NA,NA,CSAMARDTGELFF,TGCAGTGCCATGGCCAGGGACACCGGGGAGCTGTTTTTT
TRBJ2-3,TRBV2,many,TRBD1,CASSGGQPDTQYF,TGTGCCAGCAGTGGGGGACAGCCAGATACGCAGTATTTT
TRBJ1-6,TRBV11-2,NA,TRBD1,CASRGFAQGDSPLHF,TGTGCCAGCAGGGGGTTTGCGCAGGGGGACTCACCCCTCCACTTT
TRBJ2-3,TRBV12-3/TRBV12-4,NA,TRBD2,CASSPSPSGRGGTDTQYF,TGTGCCAGCAGTCCAAGTCCTAGCGGGAGAGGGGGTACAGATACGCAGTATTTT
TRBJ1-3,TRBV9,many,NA,CASSVGAGNSGNTIYF,TGTGCCAGCAGCGTAGGAGCAGGCAACTCTGGAAACACCATATATTTT
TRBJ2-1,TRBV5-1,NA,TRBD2,CASSLDVLGLARSYNEQFF,TGCGCCAGCAGCTTGGATGTTCTGGGACTAGCTCGGTCCTACAATGAGCAGTTCTTC
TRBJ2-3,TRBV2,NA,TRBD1,CASSGGSGTGTDTQYF,TGTGCCAGCAGTGGGGGGTCCGGGACAGGCACAGATACGCAGTATTTT
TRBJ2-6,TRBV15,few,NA,CATSRDGGPGANVLTF,TGTGCCACCAGCAGAGATGGGGGGCCTGGGGCCAACGTCCTGACTTTC
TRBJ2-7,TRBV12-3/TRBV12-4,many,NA,CASTGSSSYEQYF,TGTGCCAGCACCGGAAGTAGCTCCTACGAGCAGTACTTC
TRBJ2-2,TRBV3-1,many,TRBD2,CASSPRLAGLTGELFF,TGTGCCAGCAGCCCTAGACTAGCGGGGCTAACCGGGGAGCTGTTTTTT
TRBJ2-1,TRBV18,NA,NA,CASSPGSNPEQFF,TGTGCCAGCTCACCGGGGAGTAATCCTGAGCAGTTCTTC
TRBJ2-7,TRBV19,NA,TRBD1,CASSISVSRGNYEQYF,TGTGCCAGTAGTATTTCGGTTAGCAGGGGGAATTACGAGCAGTACTTC
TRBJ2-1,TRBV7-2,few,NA,CASRQGTAAYNEQFF,TGTGCCAGCAGACAAGGGACCGCGGCCTACAATGAGCAGTTCTTC
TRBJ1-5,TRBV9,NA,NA,CASSSGGSYQPQHF,TGTGCCAGCAGCTCCGGGGGGTCCTATCAGCCCCAGCATTTT
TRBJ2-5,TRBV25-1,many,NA,CASSEYKSQETQYF,TGTGCCAGCAGTGAATATAAGTCACAAGAGACCCAGTACTTC
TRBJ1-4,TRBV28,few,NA,CASSLATGEKLFF,TGTGCCAGCAGTTTAGCAACAGGTGAAAAACTGTTTTTT
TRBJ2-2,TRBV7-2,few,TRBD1,CASSRNGQGTGELFF,TGTGCCAGCAGCCGGAACGGACAGGGTACCGGGGAGCTGTTTTTT
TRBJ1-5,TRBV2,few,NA,CASSVGRNSNQPQHF,TGTGCCAGCAGTGTTGGACGGAATAGCAATCAGCCCCAGCATTTT
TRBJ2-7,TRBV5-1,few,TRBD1,CASRNRGSTYEQYF,TGCGCCAGCAGAAACAGGGGATCCACCTACGAGCAGTACTTC
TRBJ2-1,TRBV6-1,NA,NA,CASSRTIYNEQFF,TGTGCCAGCAGTCGGACTATTTACAATGAGCAGTTCTTC
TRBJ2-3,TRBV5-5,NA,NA,CASSQSLHGTDTQYF,TGTGCCAGCAGCCAATCGCTGCACGGCACAGATACGCAGTATTTT
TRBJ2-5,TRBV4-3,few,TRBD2,CASSQDHWGGETQYF,TGCGCCAGCAGCCAAGATCATTGGGGGGGAGAGACCCAGTACTTC
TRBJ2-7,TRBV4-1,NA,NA,CASSQDSPGSYEQYF,TGCGCCAGCAGCCAAGATTCTCCGGGTTCCTACGAGCAGTACTTC
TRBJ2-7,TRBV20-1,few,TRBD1,CSAGDRLGYEQYF,TGCAGTGCTGGGGACAGGCTAGGCTACGAGCAGTACTTC
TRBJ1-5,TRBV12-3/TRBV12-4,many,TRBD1,CASRRDSEYQPQHF,TGTGCCAGCAGAAGGGACAGCGAATATCAGCCCCAGCATTTT
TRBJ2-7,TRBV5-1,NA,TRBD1,CASSLGQGTNYEQYF,TGCGCCAGCAGCTTGGGACAGGGTACTAACTACGAGCAGTACTTC
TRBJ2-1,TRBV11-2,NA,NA,CASSLGSSEEFF,TGTGCCAGCAGCTTGGGCTCTAGCGAGGAGTTCTTC
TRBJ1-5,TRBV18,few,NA,CASSPGSNRNQPQHF,TGTGCCAGCTCACCAGGGTCCAACCGCAATCAGCCCCAGCATTTT
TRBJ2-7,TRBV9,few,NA,CASSVGLASSVAYEQYF,TGTGCCAGCAGCGTAGGTCTAGCGTCGTCCGTGGCCTACGAGCAGTACTTC
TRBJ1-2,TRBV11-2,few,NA,CASSPNNRDPGGYTF,TGTGCCAGCAGCCCGAACAACCGGGACCCGGGGGGCTACACCTTC
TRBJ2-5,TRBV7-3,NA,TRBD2,CASSQRGLAGETQYF,TGTGCCAGCAGCCAAAGGGGACTAGCGGGAGAGACCCAGTACTTC
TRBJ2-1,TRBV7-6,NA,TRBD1,CASSSGGPYNEQFF,TGTGCCAGCAGTTCAGGGGGCCCATACAATGAGCAGTTCTTC
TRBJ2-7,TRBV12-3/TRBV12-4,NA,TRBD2,CASRSGRFSYEQYF,TGTGCCAGCAGAAGCGGGAGGTTCTCCTACGAGCAGTACTTC
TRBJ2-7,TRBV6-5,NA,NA,CASSYSRGASYEQYF,TGTGCCAGCAGTTACTCGAGAGGGGCATCCTACGAGCAGTACTTC
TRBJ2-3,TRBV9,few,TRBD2,CASSSRLAGVLGDTQYF,TGTGCCAGCAGCTCCCGGCTAGCGGGAGTATTAGGAGATACGCAGTATTTT
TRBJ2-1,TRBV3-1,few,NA,CASSQDPTTSPSGSSYNEQFF,TGTGCCAGCAGCCAAGATCCGACGACTAGTCCGTCCGGGAGCTCCTACAATGAGCAGTTCTTC
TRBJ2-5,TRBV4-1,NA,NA,CASSPGGTHRRETQYF,TGCGCCAGCAGCCCTGGGGGGACCCACAGGAGAGAGACCCAGTACTTC
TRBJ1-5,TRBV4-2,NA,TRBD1,CASSHFRDRGRQPQHF,TGTGCCAGCAGCCACTTCCGGGACAGGGGACGGCAGCCCCAGCATTTT
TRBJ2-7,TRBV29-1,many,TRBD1,CSAVGDRGPYEQYF,TGCAGCGCCGTGGGGGACAGGGGGCCCTACGAGCAGTACTTC